The 24 T cell receptor beta chains reported below all come from one sample, sequenced in a study of identical twins. MiXCR, run by TCRdb on the 5' RACE reads, gives a single entry per CDR3 protein. The repertoire holds just under 650,000 distinct CDR3 sequences, with about 7% as singletons. The same specimen was also included in a second study, on yellow fever vaccine responses in identical twins.

The sequencing sample was made of PBMCs. These TCRs come from a woman under 30 in good health.

This clonotype occurred once. The chain couples TRBV28 to TRBJ2-5; D might be TRBD2 (5 bases). The ends were cut back, 3 bases at V and 3 bases at J, with 23 bases in the middle. This CDR3 is 18 amino acids long. CDR1 MDHEN and CDR2 SYDVKM come from the germline V gene. CDR3 in amino acids: CASSFVSYLFSGKETQYF. As DNA, the CDR3 is TGTGCCAGCAGTTTCGTCAGTTATTTGTTCTCGGGGAAAGAGACCCAGTACTTC.

This clonotype was seen ten or more times. The rearrangement uses TRBV9 and TRBJ2-2; D unclear. V dropped 4 bases and J dropped 2 bases, with 9 bases sitting between them. The CDR3 has 14 residues. CDR1 and CDR2 (germline): SGDLS, YYNGEE. CDR3 DNA sequence: TGTGCCAGCAGCTTGGACGATAACACCGGGGAGCTGTTTTTT. Translated: CASSLDDNTGELFF.

The genes are TRBV20-1 and TRBJ1-5, with D hard to call. V lost 1 base and J 4 bases, leaving 14 bases between the germline ends. The CDR3 consists of 15 residues. Germline-derived CDR1 and CDR2 are DFQATT and SNEGSKA (reference sequence). In nucleotides, the CDR3 is TGCAGTGCTAGAGCTAAAGGGCTGGGGAATCAGCCCCAGCATTTT. This sequence encodes CSARAKGLGNQPQHF.

This clonotype has only a few counts. The chain employs TRBV5-6 and TRBJ2-4, with TRBD1 as a possible D gene (6 bases). Germline V lookup: CDR1 SGHDT, CDR2 YYEEEE. The CDR3 is made up of 16 amino acids. Deletions cut 0 bases from V and 3 bases from J, with 13 bases between. The CDR3 sequence: CASSLGPRQDKNIQYF. CDR3 coding DNA: TGTGCCAGCAGCTTGGGGCCTCGACAGGACAAAAACATTCAGTACTTC. Based on the CDR3 plus reference TRBV5-6 and TRBJ2-4, the full variable domain is DAGVTQSPTHLIKTRGQQVTLRCSPKSGHDTVSWYQQALGQGPQFIFQYYEEEERQRGNFPDRFSGHQFPNYSSELNVNALLLGDSALYLCASSLGPRQDKNIQYFGAGTRLSVL.

This clonotype came up a few times. The V gene is TRBV7-8, the J gene TRBJ1-6; no definite D call. Germline V gives CDR1 SGHVS, CDR2 FQNEAQ. V was pared by 5 bases and J by 8 bases, with 16 bases between. This CDR3 spans 15 amino acids. The CDR3 reads CASSSSPRWYSPLHF. The CDR3 nucleotides are TGTGCCAGCAGCAGCAGTCCCCGCTGGTATTCACCCCTCCACTTT.

This clonotype was counted a few times. The chain employs TRBV28 and TRBJ2-4; no clear D gene. Germline V gives CDR1 MDHEN, CDR2 SYDVKM. This CDR3 has 15 amino acids. V was pared by 4 bases and J by 6 bases, with 16 bases between. CDR3 loop: CASSSPRGGRNIQYF. CDR3 sequence (DNA): TGTGCCAGCAGTTCCCCTCGAGGTGGTAGAAACATTCAGTACTTC.

The chain carries TRBV12-3 or TRBV12-4 and TRBJ2-7; 7 bases agree with TRBD1. There are 14 residues in the CDR3. V was clipped by 5 bases and J by 6 bases; unmatched bases: 10. The CDR3 spells CASSLRSGTAEQYF. Written as DNA, the CDR3 is TGTGCCAGCAGTCTCCGATCCGGGACAGCCGAGCAGTACTTC.

This clonotype turned up a few times. V gene TRBV7-8 combines with J gene TRBJ2-1; a possible D gene is TRBD1 (5 bases). The V gene lost 1 base and the J gene lost 8 bases, with 15 bases spanning the gap. Germline loops: CDR1 SGHVS, CDR2 FQNEAQ. The CDR3 length is 15 residues. CDR3 amino acids: CASSLVRAFIYEQFF. For the CDR3, the DNA is TGTGCCAGCAGCTTAGTCAGGGCGTTTATCTATGAGCAGTTCTTC.

In this sample, this clonotype turned up a few times. The chain employs TRBV11-2 and TRBJ2-1; no firm D call. The V end lost 1 base, the J end lost 8 bases, and 18 bases lay between the germline ends. The CDR3 is 16 residues long. Germline CDR1 is SGHAT and CDR2 is FQNNGV. CDR3 DNA: TGTGCCAGCAGCTTAGTGAACTGGTTGAGTTCGGATGAGCAGTTCTTC. It specifies CASSLVNWLSSDEQFF.

This clonotype was observed many times. V usage is TRBV12-3 or TRBV12-4 and J usage is TRBJ2-7, with 9 bases aligning to TRBD1. The CDR3 consists of 13 residues. J was trimmed by 2 bases and V by 6 bases; bases with no gene match: 2. The CDR3 is CASRWTGAYEQYF. The CDR3 DNA follows: TGTGCCAGCAGGTGGACAGGGGCCTACGAGCAGTACTTC.

The genes are TRBV7-2 and TRBJ2-5; D not certain. Trimming removed 1 base at V and 3 bases at J, with 15 bases between. In germline, CDR1 is SGHTA, CDR2 FQGNSA. The CDR3 length is 16 residues. CDR3 sequence (DNA): TGTGCCAGCAGCTTAGGCCCCGGCCAGGAAGAAGAGACCCAGTACTTC. The encoded protein is CASSLGPGQEEETQYF.

The CDR3 DNA follows: TGTGCCTTACAGGGGGAGGAGACCCAGTACTTC. It encodes CALQGEETQYF. V usage is TRBV7-9 and J usage is TRBJ2-5, with 8 bases aligning to TRBD1. V dropped 11 bases and J dropped 5; count of bases not matched to a gene: 4. Germline CDR1 and CDR2: SEHNR and FQNEAQ (reference sequence). The CDR3 spans 11 residues.

The DNA of the CDR3 is TGTGCCATCAGTGAGTTCCGGACAGGGCGTGCCTCTGGGGCCAACGTCCTGACTTTC. The encoded protein is CAISEFRTGRASGANVLTF. V usage is TRBV10-3 and J usage is TRBJ2-6, with 8 bases aligning to TRBD1. V lost 1 base and J lost 0; bases outside the gene matches: 8. The CDR3 runs 19 residues. CDR1 and CDR2 (germline): ENHRY, SYGVKD.

Ten or more counts support this clonotype. The chain joins TRBV28 to TRBJ2-1; D is unclear. Germline loops: CDR1 MDHEN, CDR2 SYDVKM. CDR3 size: 16 residues. Trimming pared 6 bases from V and 2 bases from J, leaving 17 bases between. For the CDR3, the DNA is TGTGCCAGCAGGGGCGTTGGGTTTGACGCCTACAATGAGCAGTTCTTC. It is translated as CASRGVGFDAYNEQFF. The whole variable domain, remainder taken from reference TRBV28 and TRBJ2-1, is DVKVTQSSRYLVKRTGEKVFLECVQDMDHENMFWYRQDPGLGLRLIYFSYDVKMKEKGDIPEGYSVSREKKERFSLILESASTNQTSMYLCASRGVGFDAYNEQFFGPGTRLTVL.

This clonotype was seen ten or more times. This chain joins TRBV20-1 and TRBJ1-1; D unclear. The germline gives CDR1 DFQATT, CDR2 SNEGSKA (reference sequence). This CDR3 is 11 amino acids long. V shed 6 bases and J shed 3 bases, with 8 bases lying between them. The CDR3 DNA is TGCAGTGCCCCCGCACACACTGAAGCTTTCTTT. Amino acids: CSAPAHTEAFF.

Many counts were recorded for this clonotype. The chain employs TRBV12-3 or TRBV12-4 and TRBJ2-1; 7 bases are a match to TRBD2. V was clipped by 3 bases and J by 4 bases; unmatched bases: 3. The CDR3 extends over 14 amino acids. The DNA of the CDR3 is TGTGCCAGCAGTTTCGAGCGGGGTTACAATGAGCAGTTCTTC. This sequence encodes CASSFERGYNEQFF.

This sequence joins TRBV12-3 or TRBV12-4 and TRBJ2-5; 8 bases fit TRBD1. CDR3 length: 14 residues. V lost 4 bases and J lost 4; bases outside the gene matches: 5. CDR3 sequence: CASSWTGLGETQYF. The CDR3 DNA follows: TGTGCCAGCAGTTGGACAGGGCTTGGAGAGACCCAGTACTTC.

This clonotype was counted a few times. The V gene is TRBV5-4, the J gene TRBJ2-1; 7 positions agree with TRBD2. The CDR3 covers 16 residues. Germline V CDR1 and CDR2: SGHNT, YYREEE (reference sequence). The V segment lost 2 bases and the J segment 7 bases; nucleotides outside the gene matches: 12. CDR3 nucleotide sequence: TGTGCCAGCAGCTTCAGCCTGGGAGGGCCGAAGAATGAGCAGTTCTTC. Translation: CASSFSLGGPKNEQFF.

This clonotype has ten or more counts. The rearrangement uses TRBV20-1 and TRBJ2-7; no clear D gene. Germline-derived CDR1 and CDR2 are DFQATT and SNEGSKA (reference sequence). The CDR3 covers 12 residues. Between the trimmed V and J ends, which lost 0 bases and 10 bases, there was a span of 13 bases. The CDR3 sequence is CSARDPTGPQYV. The DNA for the CDR3 is TGCAGTGCTAGAGATCCCACGGGCCCCCAGTACGTC.

V gene TRBV7-9 combines with J gene TRBJ2-5, with 9 bases aligning to TRBD1. Looked up from germline, CDR1 is SEHNR and CDR2 is FQNEAQ (reference sequence). The V gene end was trimmed by 1 base and the J gene end by 1 base; junction bases not matched to a gene: 1. CDR3 length: 15 residues. The CDR3 is CASSLGDRAQETQYF. DNA of the CDR3: TGTGCCAGCAGCTTAGGGGACAGGGCCCAAGAGACCCAGTACTTC.

This clonotype was observed a handful of times. The chain recombines TRBV9 with TRBJ2-7; 7 bases line up with TRBD2. Germline V lookup: CDR1 SGDLS, CDR2 YYNGEE. This CDR3 region has 16 residues. The V segment lost 2 bases and the J segment 1 base; nucleotides outside the gene matches: 9. The CDR3 DNA is TGTGCCAGCAGCGTCGACGGCGGGGGAACTTCCTACGAGCAGTACTTC. As protein: CASSVDGGGTSYEQYF.

This clonotype was counted at least ten times. The gene calls are TRBV6-2 or TRBV6-3 and TRBJ2-1; D ambiguous. Germline assignment: CDR1 MNHEY and CDR2 SVGEGT. V was trimmed by 6 bases and J by 5 bases, leaving 2 bases between them. There are 10 residues in the CDR3. The CDR3 DNA reads as TGTGCCAGCAGGGACAATGAGCAGTTCTTC. It yields the protein CASRDNEQFF.

The table lists this clonotype with many counts. The chain couples TRBV12-3 or TRBV12-4 to TRBJ2-2, with TRBD1 as a possible D gene (6 bases). With 1 base removed from V and 1 base from J, the gap between germline ends came to 10 bases. The CDR3 totals 16 residues. The DNA of the CDR3 is TGTGCCAGCAGTTTAGTCGTAGGGGGGAACACCGGGGAGCTGTTTTTT. This codes for CASSLVVGGNTGELFF.

This clonotype showed up many times. J is TRBJ2-7 and V is TRBV20-1; 8 bases line up with TRBD1. Germline V lookup: CDR1 DFQATT, CDR2 SNEGSKA (reference sequence). J was trimmed by 3 bases and V by 5 bases; bases with no gene match: 3. The CDR3 has 12 residues. The CDR3 is CSAVDRGYEQYV. The CDR3 coding sequence is TGCAGTGCTGTTGACAGGGGCTACGAGCAGTACGTC.